A single T cell receptor (beta chain) is shown here with its context. CDR1 and CDR2 from the germline V gene are GTSNPN and SVGIG (reference sequence). The V segment lost 4 bases and the J segment 8 bases; nucleotides outside the gene matches: 6. This CDR3 is 13 amino acids long. This specimen belongs to a study of cytomegalovirus exposure and HLA in healthy donors. PCR employed 60 Vbeta and 13 Jbeta primers. This table comes from immunoSEQ multiplex PCR, and its TCRdb copy is limited to in-frame clones, with some not included. This sample has about 160,000 clones; roughly 85% occur once, and the top ten carry under 1.5%.

The TCR was taken from a man aged 25 to 40 in good health and CMV-seronegative. Sequencing used PBMCs. This chain uses TRBV30 with TRBJ2-3, with 10 positions matching TRBD2. This chain's CDR3 is CAWKAGGPGTQYF. The CDR3 DNA reads TGTGCCTGGAAAGCGGGAGGGCCTGGTACGCAGTATTTT.